This TCR beta chain was sequenced during a study of blood T cell repertoires in COVID-19. Background on the study: Samples of COVID-19 (acute and convalescent) were obtained from the United States, Italy and Spain.

Assay: immunoSEQ multiplex PCR; the TCRdb copy retains only in-frame clones and omits some. The sample yields about 30,000 clones, 70% to 90% seen once. The germline V gene has CDR1 SGHDT and CDR2 YYEEEE. The junction had 3 bases not matched to a gene; V was cut back by 4 bases and J by 1 base. This CDR3 region has 14 residues. This sequence was found in a human donor in a cohort sampled during active COVID-19. The gene calls are TRBV5-6 and TRBJ2-7, with 9 bases fitting TRBD1. Material: peripheral blood. The CDR3 DNA follows: TGTGCCAGCAGCCGGGACAGGGAGTCCTACGAGCAGTACTTC. Translated, it gives CASSRDRESYEQYF.